The 15 T cell receptor beta chains reported below all come from one sample, sequenced in a study of T cell responses to AZD1222 COVID-19 vaccine (dated by TCRdb to the early 2020s). The library was produced with the immunoSEQ multiplex PCR assay. TCRdb holds this immuneACCESS table with in-frame rearrangements only. Some clones are missing; in checked studies, unresolved V genes explain under half, and the rest has no known cause. For this sample the table gives tens of thousands of clones, of which approximately 85% were detected only once. The top ten clonotypes cover around 3.6% of the sample. The sample's time point label, decoded: about 28 days (+/-7) after the second vaccine dose. The sample consisted of peripheral blood, taken 28 days after the second AZD1222 dose. All receptors come from an adult who received the AZD1222 COVID-19 vaccine.

The genes are TRBV3-1 (or the pseudogene TRBV3-2) and TRBJ1-1; D gene uncertain. Germline V CDR1 and CDR2: LGHDT, YNNKEL (reference sequence). V lost 3 bases to trimming and J lost 1 base, with 9 bases between them. The CDR3 totals 14 residues. CDR3 DNA sequence: TGTGCCAGCAGCCAGCACGAGACGAACACTGAAGCTTTCTTT. Amino acid sequence: CASSQHETNTEAFF.

The genes are TRBV19 and TRBJ1-2, with D perhaps TRBD1 (5 bases). Germline lookup yields CDR1 LNHDA and CDR2 SQIVND (reference sequence). Between the trimmed V and J ends, which lost 4 bases and 3 bases, there was a span of 12 bases. CDR3 length equals 14 residues. CDR3: CASSNDREYYGYTF. The CDR3 coding sequence is TGTGCCAGTAGTAACGACAGAGAATACTATGGCTACACCTTC.

Many counts were recorded for this clone. Other nucleotide sequences in the sample specify the same CDR3. The J gene is TRBJ2-2, the V gene TRBV14; no clear D gene. The CDR3 totals 14 residues. The ends were cut back, 1 base at V and 1 base at J, with 4 bases in the middle. Germline V gene data show CDR1 as SGHDN and CDR2 as FVKESK. CDR3 loop: CASSQVRNTGELFF. CDR3 coding DNA: TGTGCCAGCAGCCAAGTTAGGAACACCGGGGAGCTGTTTTTT.

The V gene is TRBV11-2, the J gene TRBJ1-1, with TRBD1 as a possible D gene (6 bases). V lost 0 bases to trimming and J lost 8 bases, with 10 bases between them. CDR1 is SGHAT and CDR2 is FQNNGV in the germline V gene. The CDR3 is 13 residues long. The CDR3 coding sequence is TGTGCCAGCAGCTTAGACAGGGGAGTAGAAGCTTTCTTT. It is translated as CASSLDRGVEAFF. Full variable domain (rest looked up from reference TRBV11-2 and TRBJ1-1): EAGVAQSPRYKIIEKRQSVAFWCNPISGHATLYWYQQILGQGPKLLIQFQNNGVVDDSQLPKDRFSAERLKGVDSTLKIQPAKLEDSAVYLCASSLDRGVEAFFGQGTRLTVV.

The genes are TRBV5-1 and TRBJ1-4; D possibly corresponds to TRBD1 (5 bases). Per the germline V gene, CDR1 is SGHRS and CDR2 is YFSETQ. There are 19 residues in the CDR3. Trimming removed 7 bases at V and 7 bases at J, with 32 bases between. For the CDR3, the DNA is TGCGCCAGCGCTACCGACGGGGCCCCAGACCCGTGGGGGTTTGAAAAACTGTTTTTT. Protein: CASATDGAPDPWGFEKLFF.

The chain joins TRBV6-5 to TRBJ1-2, with a weak D call TRBD1 (5 bases). Trimming removed 6 bases at V and 4 bases at J, with 9 bases between. CDR1 and CDR2 (germline): MNHEY, SVGAGI. The CDR3 loop spans 12 amino acids. The chain's CDR3 is CASRGLAYGYTF. The CDR3 DNA is TGTGCCAGCAGGGGGCTTGCCTATGGCTACACCTTC.

The chain carries TRBV2 and TRBJ1-6; 7 positions match TRBD1. This CDR3 has 14 amino acids. Looked up from germline, CDR1 is SNHLY and CDR2 is FYNNEI. V shed 6 bases and J 8 bases; nucleotides not matched to a gene: 7. The CDR3 spells CASRRDSADSPLHF. CDR3 DNA sequence: TGTGCCAGCAGGAGGGACAGTGCTGATTCACCCCTCCACTTT.

The V gene is TRBV27, the J gene TRBJ1-5, with D perhaps TRBD1 (5 bases). CDR3 length equals 15 residues. Per the germline V gene, CDR1 is MNHEY and CDR2 is SMNVEV (reference sequence). V lost 3 bases and J 3 bases, leaving 12 bases between the germline ends. The CDR3 region is CASSLGGQVNQPQHF. The DNA for the CDR3 is TGTGCCAGCAGTTTGGGCGGACAAGTCAATCAGCCCCAGCATTTT.

The V call is TRBV30, the J call TRBJ1-2, with TRBD1 matching 8 bases. Germline loops: CDR1 GTSNPN, CDR2 SVGIG (reference sequence). There are 13 residues in the CDR3. V lost 3 bases to trimming and J lost 3 bases; unmatched junction nucleotides: 3. This chain's CDR3 is CAWRQGAYYGYTF. The DNA of the CDR3 is TGTGCCTGGAGGCAGGGGGCCTACTATGGCTACACCTTC.

This chain uses TRBV15 with TRBJ2-5, with a possible D match to TRBD1 (5 bases). Trimming pared 6 bases from V and 0 bases from J, leaving 14 bases between. The CDR3 extends over 15 amino acids. Germline V gene data show CDR1 as LNHNV and CDR2 as YYDKDF (reference sequence). The CDR3 protein is CATRSTEMYQETQYF. The DNA for the CDR3 is TGTGCCACCAGATCGACAGAAATGTACCAAGAGACCCAGTACTTC. Drawing the rest from reference TRBV15 and TRBJ2-5, the complete variable domain is DAMVIQNPRYQVTQFGKPVTLSCSQTLNHNVMYWYQQKSSQAPKLLFHYYDKDFNNEADTPDNFQSRRPNTSFCFLDIRSPGLGDTAMYLCATRSTEMYQETQYFGPGTRLLVL.

In this sample, this clone turned up once. The chain recombines TRBV28 with TRBJ2-7, with TRBD1 matching over 10 bases. Germline CDR1 and CDR2: MDHEN and SYDVKM. The CDR3 runs to 12 residues. V shed 9 bases and J 5 bases; nucleotides not matched to a gene: 4. The CDR3 coding sequence is TGTGCCAGTATGACAGGGGGCAACGAGCAGTACTTC. Its translation: CASMTGGNEQYF.

V and J are TRBV7-2 and TRBJ2-7; no definite D call. The V end was cut by 5 bases, the J end by 4 bases, with 9 bases between. Germline CDR1 SGHTA, CDR2 FQGNSA. The CDR3 contains 12 residues. DNA of the CDR3: TGTGCCAGCAGCCGGTCTGGTTACGAGCAGTACTTC. This encodes CASSRSGYEQYF.

The chain has TRBV27 and TRBJ2-4; the match to TRBD2 covers 15 bases. Trimming at V came to 4 bases and at J to 9 bases, leaving 13 bases not matched to a gene. Germline assignment: CDR1 MNHEY and CDR2 SMNVEV (reference sequence). This CDR3 region has 18 residues. CDR3 in amino acids: CASSSPRTSGREISIQYF. DNA for the CDR3: TGTGCCAGCAGTTCGCCCCGGACTAGCGGGAGGGAAATAAGCATTCAGTACTTC.

This clone was counted a few times. V usage is TRBV5-6 and J usage is TRBJ1-2; weak D call: TRBD1 (5 bases). The CDR3 is 13 amino acids. From germline, CDR1 is SGHDT and CDR2 YYEEEE. V lost 7 bases and J lost 0, with 10 bases in between. The CDR3 sequence: CASLMTANYGYTF. The CDR3, as DNA: TGTGCCAGCTTAATGACAGCTAACTATGGCTACACCTTC.

This chain uses TRBV7-8 with TRBJ1-1, with D possibly being TRBD1 (5 bases). CDR1 and CDR2 (germline): SGHVS, FQNEAQ. The CDR3 is 14 amino acids. Between the trimmed V and J ends, which lost 4 bases and 1 base, there was a span of 10 bases. CDR3 nucleotides: TGTGCCAGCAGCTACTCGACAGCGAACACTGAAGCTTTCTTT. It codes for CASSYSTANTEAFF.